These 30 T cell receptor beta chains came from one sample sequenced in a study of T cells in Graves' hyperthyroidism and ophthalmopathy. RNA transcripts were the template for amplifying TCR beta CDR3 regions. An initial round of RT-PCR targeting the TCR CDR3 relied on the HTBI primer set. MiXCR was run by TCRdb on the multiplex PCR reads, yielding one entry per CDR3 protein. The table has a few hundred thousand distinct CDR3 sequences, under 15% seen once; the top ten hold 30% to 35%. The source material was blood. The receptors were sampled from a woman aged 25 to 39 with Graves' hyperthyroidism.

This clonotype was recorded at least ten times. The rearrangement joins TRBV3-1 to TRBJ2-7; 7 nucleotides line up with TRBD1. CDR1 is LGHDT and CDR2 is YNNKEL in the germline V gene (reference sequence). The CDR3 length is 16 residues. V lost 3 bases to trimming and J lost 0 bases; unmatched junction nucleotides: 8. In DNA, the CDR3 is TGTGCCAGCAGCCAGTCAGGACAGGATCCCTCCTACGAGCAGTACTTC. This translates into CASSQSGQDPSYEQYF.

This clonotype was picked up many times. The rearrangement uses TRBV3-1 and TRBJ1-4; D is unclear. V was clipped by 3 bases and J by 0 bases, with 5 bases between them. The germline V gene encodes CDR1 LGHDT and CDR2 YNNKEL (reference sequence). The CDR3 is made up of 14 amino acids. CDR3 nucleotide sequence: TGTGCCAGCAGCCACAGCTCAACTAATGAAAAACTGTTTTTT. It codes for CASSHSSTNEKLFF.

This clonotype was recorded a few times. CDR3 sequence reads: CASSPPGTSGSETQYF. Written as DNA, the CDR3 is TGTGCCAGCAGTCCTCCCGGGACTAGCGGCTCGGAGACCCAGTACTTC. The chain joins TRBV12-3 or TRBV12-4 to TRBJ2-5; 11 positions match TRBD2. J gave up 5 bases and V 5 bases, and 10 bases lay outside the gene matches. This CDR3 comprises 16 residues.

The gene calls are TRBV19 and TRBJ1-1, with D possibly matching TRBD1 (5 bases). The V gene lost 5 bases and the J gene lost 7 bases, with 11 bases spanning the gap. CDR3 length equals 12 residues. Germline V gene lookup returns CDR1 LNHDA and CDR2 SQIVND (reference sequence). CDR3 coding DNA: TGTGCCAGTAGTGGCAGGGTGTTTGAAGCTTTCTTT. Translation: CASSGRVFEAFF.

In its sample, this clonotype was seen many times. In nucleotides, the CDR3 is TGTGCCAGCAGTTTCGGGGGGCTACTTCTGGATGAGCAGTTCTTC. Translated: CASSFGGLLLDEQFF. The chain carries TRBV12-3 or TRBV12-4 and TRBJ2-1, with D possibly being TRBD2 (7 bases). V lost 3 bases, J lost 8 bases, and 17 bases lay in between. CDR3 length equals 15 residues.

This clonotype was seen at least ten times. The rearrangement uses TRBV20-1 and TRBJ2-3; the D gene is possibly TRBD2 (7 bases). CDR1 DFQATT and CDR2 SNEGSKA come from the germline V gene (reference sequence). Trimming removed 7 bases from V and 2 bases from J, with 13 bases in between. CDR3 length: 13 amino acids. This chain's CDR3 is CSVGGGHTDTQYF. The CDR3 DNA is TGCAGTGTGGGCGGGGGACACACAGATACGCAGTATTTT.

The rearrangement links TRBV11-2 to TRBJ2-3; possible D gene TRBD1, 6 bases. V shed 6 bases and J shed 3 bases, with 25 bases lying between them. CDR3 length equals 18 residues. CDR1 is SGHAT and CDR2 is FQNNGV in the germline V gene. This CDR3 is CASSQIKGHMIETDTQYF. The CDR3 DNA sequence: TGTGCCAGCAGTCAGATCAAGGGACACATGATAGAGACAGATACGCAGTATTTT. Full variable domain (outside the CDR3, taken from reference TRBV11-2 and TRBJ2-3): EAGVAQSPRYKIIEKRQSVAFWCNPISGHATLYWYQQILGQGPKLLIQFQNNGVVDDSQLPKDRFSAERLKGVDSTLKIQPAKLEDSAVYLCASSQIKGHMIETDTQYFGPGTRLTVL.

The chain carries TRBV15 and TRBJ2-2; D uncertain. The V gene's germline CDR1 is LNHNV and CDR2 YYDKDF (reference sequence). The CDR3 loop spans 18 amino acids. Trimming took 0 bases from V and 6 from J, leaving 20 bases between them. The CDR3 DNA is TGTGCCACCAGCAGAGATCCCTCATTGGCCCGTGGGGCCGGGGAGCTGTTTTTT. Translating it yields CATSRDPSLARGAGELFF. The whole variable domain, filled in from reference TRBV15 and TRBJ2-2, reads DAMVIQNPRYQVTQFGKPVTLSCSQTLNHNVMYWYQQKSSQAPKLLFHYYDKDFNNEADTPDNFQSRRPNTSFCFLDIRSPGLGDTAMYLCATSRDPSLARGAGELFFGEGSRLTVL.

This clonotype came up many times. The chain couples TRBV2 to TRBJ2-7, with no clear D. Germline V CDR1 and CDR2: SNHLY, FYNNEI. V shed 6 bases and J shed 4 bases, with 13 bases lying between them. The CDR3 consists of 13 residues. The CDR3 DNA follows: TGTGCCAGCAGAATACAAGCGAGGTACGAGCAGTACTTC. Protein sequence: CASRIQARYEQYF. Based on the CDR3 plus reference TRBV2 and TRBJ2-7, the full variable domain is EPEVTQTPSHQVTQMGQEVILRCVPISNHLYFYWYRQILGQKVEFLVSFYNNEISEKSEIFDDQFSVERPDGSNFTLKIRSTKLEDSAMYFCASRIQARYEQYFGPGTRLTVT.

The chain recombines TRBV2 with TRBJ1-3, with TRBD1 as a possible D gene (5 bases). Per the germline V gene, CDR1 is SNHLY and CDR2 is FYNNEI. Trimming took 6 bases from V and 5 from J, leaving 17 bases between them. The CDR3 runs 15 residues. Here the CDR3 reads CASRLRDGGRNTIYF. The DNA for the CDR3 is TGTGCCAGCAGGCTCAGGGACGGGGGGAGAAACACCATATATTTT.

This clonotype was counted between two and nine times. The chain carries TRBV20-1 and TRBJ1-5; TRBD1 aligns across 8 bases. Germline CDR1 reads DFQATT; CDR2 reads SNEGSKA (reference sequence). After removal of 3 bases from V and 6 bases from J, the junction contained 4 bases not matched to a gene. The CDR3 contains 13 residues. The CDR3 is CSARPGGSQPQHF. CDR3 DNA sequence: TGCAGTGCTAGGCCAGGGGGCAGTCAGCCCCAGCATTTT.

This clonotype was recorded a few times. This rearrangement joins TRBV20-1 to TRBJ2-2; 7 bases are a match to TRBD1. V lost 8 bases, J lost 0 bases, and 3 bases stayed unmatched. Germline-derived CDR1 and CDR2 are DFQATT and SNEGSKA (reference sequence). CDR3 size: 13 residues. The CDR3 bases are TGCAGTTTCGGGACAGCGAACACCGGGGAGCTGTTTTTT. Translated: CSFGTANTGELFF.

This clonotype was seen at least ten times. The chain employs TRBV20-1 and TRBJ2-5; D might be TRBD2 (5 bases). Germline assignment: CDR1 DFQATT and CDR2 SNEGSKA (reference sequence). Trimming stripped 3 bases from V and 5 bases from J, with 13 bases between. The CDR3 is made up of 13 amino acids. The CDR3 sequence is CSARLSGVETQYF. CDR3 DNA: TGCAGTGCTAGGCTCAGCGGAGTGGAGACCCAGTACTTC.

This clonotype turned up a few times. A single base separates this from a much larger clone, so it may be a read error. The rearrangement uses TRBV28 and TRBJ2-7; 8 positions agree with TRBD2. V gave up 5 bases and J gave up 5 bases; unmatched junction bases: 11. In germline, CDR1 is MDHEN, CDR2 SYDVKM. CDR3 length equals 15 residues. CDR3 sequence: CASSPHRGGSDEQYF. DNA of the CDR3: TGTGCCAGCAGTCCTCATCGGGGGGGGAGCGACGAGCAGTACTTC.

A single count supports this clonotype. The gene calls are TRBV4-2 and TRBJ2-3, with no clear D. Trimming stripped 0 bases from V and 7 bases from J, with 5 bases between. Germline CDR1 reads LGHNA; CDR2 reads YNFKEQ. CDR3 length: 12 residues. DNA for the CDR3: TGTGCCAGCAGCCAAGATACTTATACGCAGTATTTT. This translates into CASSQDTYTQYF.

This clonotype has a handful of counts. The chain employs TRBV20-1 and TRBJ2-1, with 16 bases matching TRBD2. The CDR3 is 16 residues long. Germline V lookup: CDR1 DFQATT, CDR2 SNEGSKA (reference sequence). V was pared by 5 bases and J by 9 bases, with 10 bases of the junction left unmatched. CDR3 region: CSARPGLAGGGFEQFF. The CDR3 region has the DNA TGCAGTGCTCGCCCGGGACTAGCGGGAGGGGGTTTTGAGCAGTTCTTC.

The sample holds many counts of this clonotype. This CDR3 reads CASSLRTGKFF. The CDR3 nucleotides are TGTGCCAGCAGCTTGAGGACAGGGAAGTTCTTC. This rearrangement joins TRBV11-2 to TRBJ2-1; 8 nucleotides line up with TRBD1. CDR3 length equals 11 residues. Germline loops: CDR1 SGHAT, CDR2 FQNNGV. Trimming removed 3 bases from V and 14 bases from J; junction bases left unmatched: 3.

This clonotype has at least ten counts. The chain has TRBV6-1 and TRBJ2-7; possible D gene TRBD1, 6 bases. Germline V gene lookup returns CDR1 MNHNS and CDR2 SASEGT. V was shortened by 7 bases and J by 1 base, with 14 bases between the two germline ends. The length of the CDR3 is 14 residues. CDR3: CASNLVQGSYEQYF. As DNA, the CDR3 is TGTGCCAGCAACCTCGTACAGGGTTCCTACGAGCAGTACTTC.

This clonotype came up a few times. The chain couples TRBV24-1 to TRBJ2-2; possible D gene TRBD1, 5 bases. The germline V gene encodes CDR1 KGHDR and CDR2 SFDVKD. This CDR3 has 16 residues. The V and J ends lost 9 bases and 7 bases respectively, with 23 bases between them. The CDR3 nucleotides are TGTGCCACCGAAGAAGACCATGAGACAGTTGGCGGGGAGCTGTTTTTT. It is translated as CATEEDHETVGGELFF.

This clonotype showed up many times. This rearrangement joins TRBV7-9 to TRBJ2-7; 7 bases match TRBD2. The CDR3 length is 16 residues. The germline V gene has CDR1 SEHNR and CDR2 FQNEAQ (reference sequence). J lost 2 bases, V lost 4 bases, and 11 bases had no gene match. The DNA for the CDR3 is TGTGCCAGCAGCTCTACAGACCGGGGACTACCCTACGAGCAGTACTTC. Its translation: CASSSTDRGLPYEQYF.

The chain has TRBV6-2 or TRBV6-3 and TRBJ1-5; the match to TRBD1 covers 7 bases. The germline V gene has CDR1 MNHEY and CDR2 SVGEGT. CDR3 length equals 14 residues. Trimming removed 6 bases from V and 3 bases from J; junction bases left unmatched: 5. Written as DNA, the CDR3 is TGTGCCAGCAGCAGACAGGGCTACAATCAGCCCCAGCATTTT. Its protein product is CASSRQGYNQPQHF.

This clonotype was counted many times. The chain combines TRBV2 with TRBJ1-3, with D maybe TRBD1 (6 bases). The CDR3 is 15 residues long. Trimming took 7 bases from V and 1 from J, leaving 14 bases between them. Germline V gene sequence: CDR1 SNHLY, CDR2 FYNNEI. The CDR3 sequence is CASMEDRPSGNTIYF. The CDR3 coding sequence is TGTGCCAGCATGGAAGACAGGCCGTCTGGAAACACCATATATTTT.

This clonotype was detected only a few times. CDR3 nucleotide sequence: TGTGCCACTCCGGTGGTTGGAGGCGGCCCCACAGATACGCAGTATTTT. Translating gives CATPVVGGGPTDTQYF. V usage is TRBV6-1 and J usage is TRBJ2-3; possibly TRBD2 for D (5 bases). Trimming shortened V by 10 bases and J by 2 bases, and 22 bases separated the two germline ends. The CDR3 is 16 residues long. From germline, CDR1 is MNHNS and CDR2 SASEGT.

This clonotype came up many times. Here the CDR3 reads CASSPTHTEQYF. Here the CDR3 DNA reads TGTGCCAGCAGTCCGACCCATACAGAGCAGTACTTC. The chain employs TRBV12-3 or TRBV12-4 and TRBJ2-7; no clear D gene. V was pared by 5 bases and J by 7 bases, with 12 bases between. CDR3 length: 12 amino acids.

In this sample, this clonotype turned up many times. This chain's CDR3 is CASSQDRIEQYF. CDR3 DNA sequence: TGTGCCAGCAGCCAAGACCGGATCGAGCAGTACTTC. V usage is TRBV14 and J usage is TRBJ2-7; D not certain. Trimming took off 0 bases at V and 6 bases at J, with 6 bases between the two ends. Germline CDR1 reads SGHDN; CDR2 reads FVKESK. The CDR3 consists of 12 residues.

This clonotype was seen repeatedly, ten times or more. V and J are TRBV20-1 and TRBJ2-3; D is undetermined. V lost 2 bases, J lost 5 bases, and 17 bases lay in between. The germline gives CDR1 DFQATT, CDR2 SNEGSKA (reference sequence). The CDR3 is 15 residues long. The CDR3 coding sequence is TGCAGTGCTAGATCTCCCAGGACGGCTGGAGATACGCAGTATTTT. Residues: CSARSPRTAGDTQYF.

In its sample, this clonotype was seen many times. This CDR3 is CASSLTGQGFNQPQHF. In nucleotides, the CDR3 is TGTGCCAGCAGCCTAACGGGACAGGGGTTCAATCAGCCCCAGCATTTT. The J gene is TRBJ1-5, the V gene TRBV7-2, with TRBD1 matching 10 bases. The CDR3 spans 16 residues. Germline V gene lookup returns CDR1 SGHTA and CDR2 FQGNSA. The V and J ends lost 5 bases and 3 bases, in that order; junction bases with no gene match: 7.

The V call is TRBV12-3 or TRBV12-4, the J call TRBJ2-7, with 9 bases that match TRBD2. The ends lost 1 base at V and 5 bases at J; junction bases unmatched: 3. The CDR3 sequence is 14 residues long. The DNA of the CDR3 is TGTGCCAGCAGTTTAGGTAGCGGGAGAAACGAGCAGTACTTC. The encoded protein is CASSLGSGRNEQYF.

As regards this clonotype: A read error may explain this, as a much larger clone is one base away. The CDR3 sequence is CANSLSPGTSAETQYF. For the CDR3, the DNA is TGTGCCAACAGCTTATCCCCTGGGACTAGTGCAGAGACCCAGTACTTC. This chain links TRBV11-2 with TRBJ2-5; 8 bases are shared with TRBD2. The CDR3 has 16 amino acids. Germline V lookup: CDR1 SGHAT, CDR2 FQNNGV.

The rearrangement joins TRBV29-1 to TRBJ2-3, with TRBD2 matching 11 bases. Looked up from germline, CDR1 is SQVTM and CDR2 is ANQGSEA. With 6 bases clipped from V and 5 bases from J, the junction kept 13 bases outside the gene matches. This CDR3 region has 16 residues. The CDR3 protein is CSVKGLAGGEGDTQYF. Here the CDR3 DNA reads TGCAGCGTCAAAGGACTAGCGGGTGGGGAGGGAGATACGCAGTATTTT.